At least ten counts were recorded for the clone carrying this T cell receptor (beta chain). The V gene end was trimmed by 3 bases and the J gene end by 7 bases; junction bases not matched to a gene: 0. Looked up from germline, CDR1 is KGHDR and CDR2 is SFDVKD. CDR3 length equals 13 residues. The data originate from a study of read filtering for tumor transcriptome and immune sequencing. This library used about 400 ng RNA and molecular barcoded adaptors spanning alpha/delta and beta/gamma chains. TCRdb processed the reads anew with MiXCR; each CDR3 protein has one entry. The data hold 100,000 to 150,000 distinct CDR3 sequences, with about 13% observed a single time.

The clonotype originates from a donor at least 40 years old with multiple myeloma. Sequenced sample: a population of CD138-negative cells sorted from bone marrow. J is TRBJ2-1 and V is TRBV24-1; 9 bases match TRBD1. CDR3 in amino acids: CATSDDRGNEQFF. DNA of the CDR3: TGTGCCACCAGTGATGACAGGGGGAATGAGCAGTTCTTC.